This T cell receptor beta chain emerged from a study of T cell changes during pregnancy in multiple sclerosis. Data came from immunoSEQ multiplex PCR; TCRdb stores just in-frame clones and leaves some out. This table holds over 50,000 clones, approximately 87% found once. The germline V gene has CDR1 GTSNPN and CDR2 SVGIG (reference sequence). The J segment lost 9 bases and the V segment lost 2 bases, leaving 6 bases of the junction unmatched. This CDR3 spans 13 amino acids. The sequencing input was peripheral blood from another person, used as feeder cells. The clonotype originates from a human donor whose cells served as feeder cells for cultures in a pregnancy study. The J gene is TRBJ2-5, the V gene TRBV30; 10 nucleotides line up with TRBD2. CDR3 nucleotide sequence: TGTGCCTGGAGTCCCACAAGCGGGGGGGCCCAGTACTTC. Translating it yields CAWSPTSGGAQYF.